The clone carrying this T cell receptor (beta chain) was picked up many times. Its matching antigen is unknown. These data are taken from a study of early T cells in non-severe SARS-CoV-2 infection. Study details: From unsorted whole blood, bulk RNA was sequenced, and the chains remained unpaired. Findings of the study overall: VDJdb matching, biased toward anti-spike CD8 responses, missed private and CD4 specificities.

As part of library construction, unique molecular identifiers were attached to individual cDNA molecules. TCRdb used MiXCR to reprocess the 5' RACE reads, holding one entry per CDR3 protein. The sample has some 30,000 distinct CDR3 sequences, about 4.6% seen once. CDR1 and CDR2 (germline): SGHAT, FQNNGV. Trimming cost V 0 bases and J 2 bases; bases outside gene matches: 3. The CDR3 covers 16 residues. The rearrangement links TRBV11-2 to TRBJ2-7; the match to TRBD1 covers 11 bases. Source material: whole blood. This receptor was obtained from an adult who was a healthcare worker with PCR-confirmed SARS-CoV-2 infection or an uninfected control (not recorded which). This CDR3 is CASSLDLDRGPYEQYF. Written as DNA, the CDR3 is TGTGCCAGCAGCTTAGATCTGGACAGGGGGCCCTACGAGCAGTACTTC.